This entry lists 25 T cell receptor beta chains sequenced from one sample in a study of T cell responses to AZD1222 COVID-19 vaccine. Repertoires were generated with immunoSEQ multiplex PCR, while TCRdb's copy carries only in-frame clones and drops some. Among approximately 100,000 clones listed, approximately 90% were seen once. Sequenced here: peripheral blood, sampled on day 0 of AZD1222 vaccination. Source of these receptors: an adult in good health.

The V gene is TRBV14, the J gene TRBJ1-3, with D hard to call. V lost 0 bases and J lost 2, with 2 bases in between. CDR1 and CDR2 (germline): SGHDN, FVKESK. The CDR3 runs to 13 residues. The CDR3 DNA follows: TGTGCCAGCAGCCAAGATCCTGGAAACACCATATATTTT. Translation gives CASSQDPGNTIYF.

Remarks on this clone: A read error may produce the germline difference seen at one junction end. The chain couples TRBV3-1 (or the pseudogene TRBV3-2) to TRBJ2-1; 10 positions agree with TRBD2. The length of the CDR3 is 15 residues. CDR1 and CDR2 (germline): LGHDT, YNNKEL (reference sequence). The CDR3 reads CASSQGLAGDKEQFF. CDR3 sequence (DNA): TGTGCCAGCAGCCAAGGGCTAGCGGGGGACAAGGAGCAGTTCTTC.

The chain joins TRBV2 to TRBJ1-6; D gene ambiguous. The CDR3 runs 12 residues. The V end lost 7 bases, the J end lost 6 bases, and 7 bases lay between the germline ends. Germline assignment: CDR1 SNHLY and CDR2 FYNNEI. The CDR3 protein is CASKLINSPLHF. Written as DNA, the CDR3 is TGTGCCAGCAAACTGATTAATTCACCCCTCCACTTT.

This chain links TRBV4-1 with TRBJ2-5, with D perhaps matching TRBD2 (7 bases). CDR1 is MGHRA, CDR2 YSYEKL, per germline. The CDR3 covers 16 residues. V was shortened by 1 base and J by 4 bases, with 16 bases between the two germline ends. The CDR3 DNA reads as TGCGCCAGCAGCCAAGGGCGGGGGCAGGGTTCAGAGACCCAGTACTTC. As protein: CASSQGRGQGSETQYF.

V gene TRBV6-4 combines with J gene TRBJ1-1; D unclear. This CDR3 comprises 11 residues. Trimming shortened V by 10 bases and J by 7 bases, and 13 bases separated the two germline ends. Germline V lookup: CDR1 MRHNA, CDR2 SNTAGT. The CDR3: CANQDRVEAFF. CDR3 nucleotide sequence: TGTGCCAACCAGGACCGCGTTGAAGCTTTCTTT.

This clone has more than one count but fewer than ten. The CDR3 nucleotides read TGTGCCAGCAGCCAAGACAGGGCCGTAACCTACGAGCAGTACTTC. It translates to CASSQDRAVTYEQYF. The chain is built from TRBV6-2 or TRBV6-3 and TRBJ2-7, with TRBD1 identical over 7 bases. Per germline, CDR1 MNHEY and CDR2 SVGEGT. CDR3 length equals 15 residues. The junction had 10 bases not matched to a gene; V was cut back by 6 bases and J by 2 bases.

V is TRBV3-1 (or the pseudogene TRBV3-2) and J is TRBJ2-5; no firm D call. Trimming left V 0 bases short and J 2 bases short, with 1 base between. Germline CDR1 reads LGHDT; CDR2 reads YNNKEL (reference sequence). The length of the CDR3 is 12 residues. CDR3 in amino acids: CASSQEQETQYF. The CDR3 DNA is TGTGCCAGCAGCCAAGAGCAAGAGACCCAGTACTTC.

The chain joins TRBV28 to TRBJ1-3; TRBD1 aligns across 9 bases. The germline V gene encodes CDR1 MDHEN and CDR2 SYDVKM. There are 15 residues in the CDR3. The V segment lost 2 bases and the J segment 5 bases; nucleotides outside the gene matches: 4. The CDR3 DNA follows: TGTGCCAGCAGTTTAGGAGGACAGGGGAGAAACACCATATATTTT. This sequence encodes CASSLGGQGRNTIYF.

This chain joins TRBV27 and TRBJ2-1; 16 bases match TRBD2. The germline V gene encodes CDR1 MNHEY and CDR2 SMNVEV (reference sequence). The J segment lost 7 bases and the V segment lost 6 bases, leaving 12 bases of the junction unmatched. The CDR3 is 18 residues long. Here the CDR3 reads CASRQGTSGGVPGNEQFF. Here the CDR3 DNA reads TGTGCCAGCAGACAAGGGACTAGCGGGGGGGTCCCGGGAAATGAGCAGTTCTTC.

V usage is TRBV5-4 and J usage is TRBJ2-7, with 10 bases lining up with TRBD2. The CDR3 has 15 amino acids. Germline assignment: CDR1 SGHNT and CDR2 YYREEE (reference sequence). The ends lost 1 base at V and 7 bases at J; junction bases unmatched: 8. The CDR3 reads CASSLISGGAGEQYF. CDR3 bases: TGTGCCAGCAGCTTGATAAGCGGGGGGGCCGGGGAGCAGTACTTC.

The gene calls are TRBV7-9 and TRBJ1-6; D not certain. CDR1 SEHNR and CDR2 FQNEAQ come from the germline V gene (reference sequence). The V gene lost 1 base and the J gene lost 6 bases, with 10 bases spanning the gap. This CDR3 spans 15 amino acids. CDR3 amino acids: CASSLGAEGNSPLHF. CDR3 sequence (DNA): TGTGCCAGCAGCTTAGGTGCAGAAGGTAATTCACCCCTCCACTTT.

The chain joins TRBV5-5 to TRBJ1-1; D remains unclear. Germline values: CDR1 SGHKS, CDR2 YYEKEE (reference sequence). This CDR3 region has 13 residues. The germline V and J ends were trimmed by 0 bases and 2 bases, with 5 bases remaining between them. CDR3 in DNA: TGTGCCAGCAGCTTGGCCCCTAACACTGAAGCTTTCTTT. Translating gives CASSLAPNTEAFF.

The V call is TRBV4-1, the J call TRBJ2-2; D is unclear. The V gene lost 2 bases and the J gene lost 2 bases, with 0 bases spanning the gap. CDR3 size: 12 residues. In germline, CDR1 is MGHRA, CDR2 YSYEKL. DNA for the CDR3: TGCGCCAGCAGCCAAAACACCGGGGAGCTGTTTTTT. This gives the protein CASSQNTGELFF.

The V call is TRBV7-9, the J call TRBJ1-1, with a tentative D call TRBD1 (5 bases). The CDR3 has 15 residues. The ends were cut back, 4 bases at V and 2 bases at J, with 14 bases in the middle. The V gene's germline CDR1 is SEHNR and CDR2 FQNEAQ (reference sequence). The CDR3 here is CASSSTGPGNTEAFF. DNA of the CDR3: TGTGCCAGCAGCTCGACGGGACCGGGAAACACTGAAGCTTTCTTT.

The chain carries TRBV6-5 and TRBJ2-1; 13 bases line up with TRBD2. This CDR3 has 15 residues. Trimming at V came to 7 bases and at J to 5 bases, leaving 5 bases not matched to a gene. CDR1 is MNHEY, CDR2 SVGAGI, per germline. The CDR3 bases are TGTGCCAGCACTAAAGGACTAGCGGGGGACAATGAGCAGTTCTTC. Translation: CASTKGLAGDNEQFF.

V gene TRBV7-9 combines with J gene TRBJ1-2, with D uncertain. Germline V gene data show CDR1 as SEHNR and CDR2 as FQNEAQ (reference sequence). Trimming removed 4 bases at V and 0 bases at J, with 6 bases between. The CDR3 contains 13 residues. The CDR3 DNA is TGTGCCAGCAGCTCTCAAACTAACTATGGCTACACCTTC. Amino acids: CASSSQTNYGYTF.

The chain carries TRBV6-6 and TRBJ1-3, with 9 bases aligning to TRBD1. V was clipped by 9 bases and J by 3 bases; unmatched bases: 6. CDR1 is MNHNY and CDR2 is SVGAGI in the germline V gene (reference sequence). The CDR3 has 14 amino acids. The CDR3 region is CASVGQGYGNTIYF. Written as DNA, the CDR3 is TGTGCCAGTGTTGGACAGGGGTATGGAAACACCATATATTTT.

J is TRBJ2-7 and V is TRBV2; D remains unclear. This CDR3 has 12 amino acids. CDR1 and CDR2 (germline): SNHLY, FYNNEI. V shed 0 bases and J shed 6 bases, with 6 bases lying between them. The CDR3, as DNA: TGTGCCAGCAGTGAAGCGCTTTTCGAGCAGTACTTC. It is translated as CASSEALFEQYF.

This chain uses TRBV19 with TRBJ2-3; D call uncertain. V was pared by 3 bases and J by 1 base, with 14 bases between. The germline gives CDR1 LNHDA, CDR2 SQIVND (reference sequence). The CDR3 spans 16 residues. Here the CDR3 reads CASSILAPGGTDTQYF. The CDR3 nucleotides read TGTGCCAGTAGTATCTTGGCCCCCGGAGGCACAGATACGCAGTATTTT.

The chain employs TRBV30 and TRBJ1-1; D ambiguous. The length of the CDR3 is 13 residues. V gave up 2 bases and J gave up 1 base, with 8 bases separating them. The germline gives CDR1 GTSNPN, CDR2 SVGIG (reference sequence). The CDR3 DNA sequence: TGTGCCTGGAGTATCGGTCCGAACACTGAAGCTTTCTTT. It encodes CAWSIGPNTEAFF.

The chain couples TRBV18 to TRBJ1-3; no clear D gene. Germline V gene sequence: CDR1 KGHSH, CDR2 LQKENI. This CDR3 has 14 amino acids. V gave up 6 bases and J gave up 4 bases, with 13 bases separating them. The chain's CDR3 is CASSLQESGNTIYF. CDR3 in DNA: TGTGCCAGCTCCCTCCAGGAGTCAGGAAACACCATATATTTT.

CDR3 region: CATSDGGLYETQYF. For the CDR3, the DNA is TGTGCCACCAGTGATGGGGGACTATACGAGACCCAGTACTTC. This rearrangement joins TRBV24-1 to TRBJ2-5; 7 bases match TRBD2. The CDR3 extends over 14 amino acids. Trimming removed 3 bases from V and 5 bases from J; junction bases left unmatched: 5. CDR1 is KGHDR and CDR2 is SFDVKD in the germline V gene.

V is TRBV6-5 and J is TRBJ1-3; D is undetermined. V gave up 0 bases and J gave up 4 bases, with 13 bases separating them. Germline values: CDR1 MNHEY, CDR2 SVGAGI. The CDR3 sequence is 16 residues long. The CDR3 region has the DNA TGTGCCAGCAGTTACTCGTATTGGGGTTCGGGAAACACCATATATTTT. Amino acids: CASSYSYWGSGNTIYF.

V usage is TRBV6-5 and J usage is TRBJ1-6; possible D gene TRBD1, 6 bases. The ends were cut back, 0 bases at V and 10 bases at J, with 13 bases in the middle. The germline V gene has CDR1 MNHEY and CDR2 SVGAGI. The CDR3 length is 15 residues. CDR3 in amino acids: CASSYSSGEGSPLHF. CDR3 sequence (DNA): TGTGCCAGCAGTTACTCGTCAGGGGAGGGCTCACCCCTCCACTTT.

The rearrangement joins TRBV7-2 to TRBJ2-1; 13 bases match TRBD2. The CDR3 length is 17 residues. V was pared by 3 bases and J by 10 bases, with 12 bases of the junction left unmatched. CDR1 SGHTA and CDR2 FQGNSA come from the germline V gene. CDR3 in amino acids: CASSFIRLAGGSGEQFF. DNA for the CDR3: TGTGCCAGCAGCTTCATCCGACTAGCGGGGGGCTCCGGGGAGCAGTTCTTC.